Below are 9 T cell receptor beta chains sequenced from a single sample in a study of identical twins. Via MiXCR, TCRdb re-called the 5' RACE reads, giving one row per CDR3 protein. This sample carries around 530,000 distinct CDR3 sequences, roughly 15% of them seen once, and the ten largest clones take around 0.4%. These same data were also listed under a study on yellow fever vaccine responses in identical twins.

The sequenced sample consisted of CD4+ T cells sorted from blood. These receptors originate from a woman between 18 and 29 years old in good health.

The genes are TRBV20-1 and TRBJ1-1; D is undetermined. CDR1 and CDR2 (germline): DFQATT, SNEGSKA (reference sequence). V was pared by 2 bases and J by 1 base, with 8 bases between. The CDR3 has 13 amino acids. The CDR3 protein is CSARIHQNTEAFF. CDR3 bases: TGCAGTGCTAGAATACACCAGAACACTGAAGCTTTCTTT.

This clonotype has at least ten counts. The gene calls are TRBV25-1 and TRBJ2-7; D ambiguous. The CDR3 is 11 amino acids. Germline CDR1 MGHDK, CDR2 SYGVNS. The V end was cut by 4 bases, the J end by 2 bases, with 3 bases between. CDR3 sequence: CASSVTYEQYF. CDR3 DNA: TGTGCCAGCAGTGTAACCTACGAGCAGTACTTC.

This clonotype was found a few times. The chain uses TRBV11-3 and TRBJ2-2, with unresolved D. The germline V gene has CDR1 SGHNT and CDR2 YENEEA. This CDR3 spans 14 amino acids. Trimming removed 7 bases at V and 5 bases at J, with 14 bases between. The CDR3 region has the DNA TGTGCCAGCACCTACCTCGACGGTACCGGGGAGCTGTTTTTT. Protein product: CASTYLDGTGELFF. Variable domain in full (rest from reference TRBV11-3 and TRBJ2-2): EAGVVQSPRYKIIEKKQPVAFWCNPISGHNTLYWYLQNLGQGPELLIRYENEEAVDDSQLPKDRFSAERLKGVDSTLKIQPAELGDSAVYLCASTYLDGTGELFFGEGSRLTVL.

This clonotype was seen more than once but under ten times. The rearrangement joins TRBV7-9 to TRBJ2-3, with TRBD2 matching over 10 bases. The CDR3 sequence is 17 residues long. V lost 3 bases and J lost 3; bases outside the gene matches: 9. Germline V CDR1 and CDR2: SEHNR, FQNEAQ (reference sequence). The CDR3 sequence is CASSFLIAGGETDTQYF. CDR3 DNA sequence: TGTGCCAGCAGCTTCCTGATAGCGGGAGGAGAGACAGATACGCAGTATTTT.

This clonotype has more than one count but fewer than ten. In DNA, the CDR3 is TGTGCCAGCAGTTCCCTCAGGGGGCGCACCTACGAGCAGTACTTC. Amino acids: CASSSLRGRTYEQYF. The chain links TRBV27 to TRBJ2-7, with 8 bases that match TRBD1. The CDR3 covers 15 residues. V lost 4 bases to trimming and J lost 2 bases; unmatched junction nucleotides: 7. Germline V lookup: CDR1 MNHEY, CDR2 SMNVEV (reference sequence).

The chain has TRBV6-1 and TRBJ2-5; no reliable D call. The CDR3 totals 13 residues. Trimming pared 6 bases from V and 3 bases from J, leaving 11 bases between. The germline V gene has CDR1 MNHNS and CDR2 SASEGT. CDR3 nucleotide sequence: TGTGCCAGCAGGATGTACAAAAAAGAGACCCAGTACTTC. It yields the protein CASRMYKKETQYF.

The CDR3 nucleotides are TGCGCCAGCAGCTCTAAACCGGGACAGGGGATTTTTTTGAACACCGGGGAGCTGTTTTTT. Translated: CASSSKPGQGIFLNTGELFF. This chain links TRBV5-1 with TRBJ2-2; 10 nucleotides agree with TRBD1. The CDR3 has 20 amino acids. V trimming: 3 bases; J trimming: 1 base; junction bases outside the gene matches: 15. Germline-derived CDR1 and CDR2 are SGHRS and YFSETQ. Full variable domain (outside the CDR3, taken from reference TRBV5-1 and TRBJ2-2): KAGVTQTPRYLIKTRGQQVTLSCSPISGHRSVSWYQQTPGQGLQFLFEYFSETQRNKGNFPGRFSGRQFSNSRSEMNVSTLELGDSALYLCASSSKPGQGIFLNTGELFFGEGSRLTVL.

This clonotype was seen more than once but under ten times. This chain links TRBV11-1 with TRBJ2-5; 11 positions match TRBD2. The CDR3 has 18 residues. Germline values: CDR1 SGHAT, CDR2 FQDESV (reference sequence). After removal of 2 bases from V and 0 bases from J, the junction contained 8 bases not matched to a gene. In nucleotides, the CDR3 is TGTGCCAGCAGCTTAAGGGCTAGCGGGAGGACTAACCAAGAGACCCAGTACTTC. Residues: CASSLRASGRTNQETQYF.

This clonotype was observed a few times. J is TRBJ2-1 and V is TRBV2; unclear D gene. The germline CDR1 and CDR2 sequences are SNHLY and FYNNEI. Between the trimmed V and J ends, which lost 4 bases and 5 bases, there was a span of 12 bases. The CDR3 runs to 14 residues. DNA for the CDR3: TGTGCCAGCAGTGCCTGGACGCGTGACAATGAGCAGTTCTTC. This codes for CASSAWTRDNEQFF.